This T cell receptor beta chain was recovered during a study of CD8+CD57+ T cells in acquired aplastic anemia. In the study overall: Sorted cells (CD4+ and CD8+) yielded DNA amounts that averaged roughly 3.2 ug. Study-wide results and caveats: Patients and controls had CD8+ Simpson's diversity values that were not significantly distinct.

Genomic DNA served as template for TCR beta VDJ and CDR3 profiling. TCRdb called the reads again in MiXCR, with one record for every CDR3 protein. The sample consists of 150,000 to 170,000 distinct CDR3 sequences, around half of them appearing once. Patients included in sequencing had previously demonstrated CD8+CD57+ cell expansion by flow cytometry. V was pared by 1 base and J by 6 bases, with 5 bases of the junction left unmatched. From germline, CDR1 is SGDLS and CDR2 YYNGEE. The CDR3 consists of 15 residues. For this clonotype: Its target is unknown.

This chain links TRBV9 with TRBJ2-2; 8 bases fit TRBD2. Sequences were obtained from sorted CD4+, CD8+, or CD8+CD57+ T cells (not recorded which) from PBMCs. This receptor was obtained from a human donor with aplastic anemia. CDR3 DNA sequence: TGTGCCAGCAGCGTACGGGCGGGGGGTTCCGGGGAGCTGTTTTTT. Its protein is CASSVRAGGSGELFF.